This passage covers 19 T cell receptor beta chains from one sample sequenced in a study of cytomegalovirus exposure and HLA in healthy donors. PCR primers comprised 60 Vbeta and 13 Jbeta primers. Profiling relied on immunoSEQ multiplex PCR, and the TCRdb table lists in-frame clones only, not all of them. The sample has under 150,000 clones, 80% to 90% seen once. The specimen was PBMCs. These receptors all stem from a woman in her thirties or forties in good health and CMV-seropositive.

The chain joins TRBV9 to TRBJ2-1; 11 bases are shared with TRBD2. Germline CDR1 SGDLS, CDR2 YYNGEE. V trimming: 4 bases; J trimming: 1 base; junction bases outside the gene matches: 4. This CDR3 is 16 amino acids long. The CDR3 loop is CASSKLAGVSYNEQFF. CDR3 DNA: TGTGCCAGCAGCAAACTAGCGGGAGTATCCTACAATGAGCAGTTCTTC.

CDR3 sequence reads: CASSGQALYEQYF. DNA of the CDR3: TGTGCCAGCAGCGGACAGGCCCTCTACGAGCAGTACTTC. The chain joins TRBV2 to TRBJ2-7, with 7 bases aligning to TRBD1. This CDR3 contains 13 residues. In germline, CDR1 is SNHLY, CDR2 FYNNEI. With 6 bases clipped from V and 3 bases from J, the junction kept 5 bases outside the gene matches.

This sequence joins TRBV18 and TRBJ2-7; 8 nucleotides agree with TRBD1. The CDR3 contains 15 residues. V lost 5 bases to trimming and J lost 3 bases; unmatched junction nucleotides: 9. Per germline, CDR1 KGHSH and CDR2 LQKENI. CDR3 DNA: TGTGCCAGCTCATCAGGGGGCGAGGACTTCTACGAGCAGTACTTC. This sequence encodes CASSSGGEDFYEQYF.

This clone was seen once. J is TRBJ1-1 and V is TRBV27; D unresolved. Trimming took 6 bases from V and 0 from J, leaving 11 bases between them. This CDR3 has 14 residues. Germline CDR1 and CDR2: MNHEY and SMNVEV (reference sequence). CDR3 residues: CASRRSKLNTEAFF. CDR3 in DNA: TGTGCCAGCAGACGTTCTAAGTTGAACACTGAAGCTTTCTTT.

The rearrangement links TRBV15 to TRBJ2-3, with a tentative D call TRBD1 (6 bases). The ends were cut back, 5 bases at V and 2 bases at J, with 17 bases in the middle. Germline loops: CDR1 LNHNV, CDR2 YYDKDF (reference sequence). This CDR3 contains 16 residues. CDR3 region: CATSGPQGFSTDTQYF. CDR3 nucleotide sequence: TGTGCCACCAGCGGGCCTCAGGGGTTTTCCACAGATACGCAGTATTTT.

V and J are TRBV5-4 and TRBJ2-1; 9 positions match TRBD1. The V gene end was trimmed by 4 bases and the J gene end by 3 bases; junction bases not matched to a gene: 5. Germline CDR1 reads SGHNT; CDR2 reads YYREEE (reference sequence). The CDR3 runs 15 residues. As DNA, the CDR3 is TGTGCCAGCAGCCCGACAGGGGGGGACTACAATGAGCAGTTCTTC. It specifies CASSPTGGDYNEQFF. The variable domain in full, with the rest retrieved from reference TRBV5-4 and TRBJ2-1, is ETGVTQSPTHLIKTRGQQVTLRCSSQSGHNTVSWYQQALGQGPQFIFQYYREEENGRGNFPPRFSGLQFPNYSSELNVNALELDDSALYLCASSPTGGDYNEQFFGPGTRLTVL.

In the case of this clone: One end of the junction varies from germline; a read error may be responsible. The chain recombines TRBV7-9 with TRBJ2-1; TRBD2 matches at 10 bases. Per germline, CDR1 SEHNR and CDR2 FQNEAQ (reference sequence). This CDR3 has 14 residues. CDR3 DNA: TGTGCCAGCAGCGTAGCGGGGGGTGGCAATGAGCAGTTCTTC. It specifies CASSVAGGGNEQFF.

This chain uses TRBV29-1 with TRBJ2-5, with D maybe TRBD2 (5 bases). This CDR3 has 12 residues. Trimming took off 7 bases at V and 5 bases at J, with 14 bases between the two ends. Germline lookup yields CDR1 SQVTM and CDR2 ANQGSEA. Here the CDR3 DNA reads TGCAGCGGAGGACTGGTGGGGGAGACCCAGTACTTC. It encodes CSGGLVGETQYF.

The rearrangement links TRBV27 to TRBJ2-1, with D possibly matching TRBD2 (6 bases). The CDR3 is 19 amino acids. The V and J ends lost 2 bases and 8 bases respectively, with 28 bases between them. From germline, CDR1 is MNHEY and CDR2 SMNVEV (reference sequence). CDR3: CASSLRRSIMTSFGDEQFF. In DNA, the CDR3 is TGTGCCAGCAGTTTACGACGGAGCATCATGACTAGTTTTGGGGATGAGCAGTTCTTC.

The CDR3 region has the DNA TGTGCCAGCACCGGACAGGGTGGGAACACTGAAGCTTTCTTT. Translation: CASTGQGGNTEAFF. V is TRBV27 and J is TRBJ1-1; 8 nucleotides match TRBD1. The CDR3 is 14 amino acids. CDR1 and CDR2 from the germline V gene are MNHEY and SMNVEV (reference sequence). Trimming took 7 bases from V and 1 from J; bases not matched to a gene: 5.

The rearrangement links TRBV28 to TRBJ2-7; 10 positions agree with TRBD1. The CDR3 runs to 15 residues. Germline V gene lookup returns CDR1 MDHEN and CDR2 SYDVKM. J lost 3 bases, V lost 6 bases, and 8 bases had no gene match. This CDR3 is CASSRTGGFSYEQYF. As DNA, the CDR3 is TGTGCCAGCAGCCGGACAGGGGGTTTCAGCTACGAGCAGTACTTC.

The chain is built from TRBV6-1 and TRBJ1-6; no definite D call. Trimming shortened V by 0 bases and J by 0 bases, and 3 bases separated the two germline ends. Germline V lookup: CDR1 MNHNS, CDR2 SASEGT. The CDR3 contains 15 residues. The CDR3 DNA follows: TGTGCCAGCAGTGAAGCCGGCTCCTATAATTCACCCCTCCACTTT. It codes for CASSEAGSYNSPLHF.

This chain connects TRBV9 to TRBJ1-2; D gene uncertain. Trimming stripped 4 bases from V and 8 bases from J, with 12 bases between. From germline, CDR1 is SGDLS and CDR2 YYNGEE. CDR3 length: 12 amino acids. The CDR3 nucleotides are TGTGCCAGCAGCTATCTGTTCGGGGGCTACACCTTC. Encoded protein: CASSYLFGGYTF.

The rearrangement uses TRBV7-9 and TRBJ1-1; D uncertain. CDR1 and CDR2 from the germline V gene are SEHNR and FQNEAQ (reference sequence). The CDR3 loop spans 14 amino acids. The V gene lost 4 bases and the J gene lost 1 base, with 10 bases spanning the gap. The CDR3 loop is CASSSERENTEAFF. CDR3 coding DNA: TGTGCCAGCAGCTCGGAGAGGGAGAACACTGAAGCTTTCTTT.

The J gene is TRBJ2-2, the V gene TRBV30, with D uncertain. The CDR3 has 11 residues. The V gene lost 4 bases and the J gene lost 5 bases, with 5 bases spanning the gap. In germline, CDR1 is GTSNPN, CDR2 SVGIG (reference sequence). CDR3 sequence: CAWTLTGELFF. The CDR3, as DNA: TGTGCCTGGACCTTGACCGGGGAGCTGTTTTTT.

The chain couples TRBV7-2 to TRBJ2-3, with 8 bases that match TRBD1. V lost 4 bases, J lost 3 bases, and 6 bases stayed unmatched. The CDR3 has 15 amino acids. Germline V gives CDR1 SGHTA, CDR2 FQGNSA. The CDR3 here is CASSWGQAGTDTQYF. The CDR3 DNA is TGTGCCAGCAGCTGGGGACAGGCCGGGACAGATACGCAGTATTTT.

CDR3 nucleotide sequence: TGCGCCAGCAGCCAAGATACGAGCGGCGGGTCCGGGGAGCTGTTTTTT. Translation: CASSQDTSGGSGELFF. The chain couples TRBV4-1 to TRBJ2-2, with D perhaps TRBD2 (5 bases). Trimming took off 0 bases at V and 6 bases at J, with 14 bases between the two ends. The CDR3 spans 16 residues. The germline gives CDR1 MGHRA, CDR2 YSYEKL.

This clone occurred a few times. The rearrangement uses TRBV28 and TRBJ2-2; TRBD1 aligns across 9 bases. In germline, CDR1 is MDHEN, CDR2 SYDVKM. V shed 5 bases and J 10 bases; nucleotides not matched to a gene: 14. The CDR3 extends over 16 amino acids. CDR3 nucleotides: TGTGCCAGCAGTAAACCCGGGACAGGGTCCCAGGTGGAGCTGTTTTTT. Amino acids: CASSKPGTGSQVELFF. Filled out from reference TRBV28 and TRBJ2-2, the complete variable domain reads DVKVTQSSRYLVKRTGEKVFLECVQDMDHENMFWYRQDPGLGLRLIYFSYDVKMKEKGDIPEGYSVSREKKERFSLILESASTNQTSMYLCASSKPGTGSQVELFFGEGSRLTVL.

This chain uses TRBV28 with TRBJ1-1; TRBD1 might be the D (5 bases). Trimming removed 3 bases from V and 1 base from J, with 9 bases in between. Per the germline V gene, CDR1 is MDHEN and CDR2 is SYDVKM. The CDR3 length is 14 residues. CDR3 sequence reads: CASSFLDRNTEAFF. CDR3 in DNA: TGTGCCAGCAGTTTCCTAGACAGGAACACTGAAGCTTTCTTT.